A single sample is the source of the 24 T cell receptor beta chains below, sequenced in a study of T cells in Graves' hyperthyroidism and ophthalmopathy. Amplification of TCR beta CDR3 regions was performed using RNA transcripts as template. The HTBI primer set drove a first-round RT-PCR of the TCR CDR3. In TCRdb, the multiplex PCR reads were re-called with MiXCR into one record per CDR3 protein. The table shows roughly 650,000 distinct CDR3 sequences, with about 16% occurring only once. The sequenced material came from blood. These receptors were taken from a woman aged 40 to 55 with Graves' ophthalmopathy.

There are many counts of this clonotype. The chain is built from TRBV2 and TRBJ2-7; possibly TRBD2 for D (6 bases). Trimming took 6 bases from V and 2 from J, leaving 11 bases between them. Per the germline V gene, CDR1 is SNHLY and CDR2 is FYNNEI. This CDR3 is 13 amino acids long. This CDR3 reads CASSVREAYEQYF. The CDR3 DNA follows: TGTGCCAGCAGCGTCAGGGAGGCCTACGAGCAGTACTTC.

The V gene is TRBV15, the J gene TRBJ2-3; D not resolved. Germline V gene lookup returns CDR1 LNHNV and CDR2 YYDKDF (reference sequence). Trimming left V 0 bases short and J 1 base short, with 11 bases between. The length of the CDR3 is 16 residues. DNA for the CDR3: TGTGCCACCAGCAGAGATCGGCGTCCCGGCACAGATACGCAGTATTTT. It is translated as CATSRDRRPGTDTQYF.

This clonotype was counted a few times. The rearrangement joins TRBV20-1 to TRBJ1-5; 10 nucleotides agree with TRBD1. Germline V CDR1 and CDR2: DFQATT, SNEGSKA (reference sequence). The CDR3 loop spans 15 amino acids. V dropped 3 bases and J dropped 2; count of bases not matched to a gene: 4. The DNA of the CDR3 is TGCAGTGCTAGGAGGACAGGGGGGGGCAATCAGCCCCAGCATTTT. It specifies CSARRTGGGNQPQHF.

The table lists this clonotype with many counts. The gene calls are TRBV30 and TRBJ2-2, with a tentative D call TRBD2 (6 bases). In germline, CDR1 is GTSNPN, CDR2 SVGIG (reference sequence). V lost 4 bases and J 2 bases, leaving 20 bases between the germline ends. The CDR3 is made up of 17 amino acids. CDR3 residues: CAWTGTPLATNTGELFF. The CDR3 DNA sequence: TGTGCCTGGACGGGGACCCCTCTAGCGACTAACACCGGGGAGCTGTTTTTT.

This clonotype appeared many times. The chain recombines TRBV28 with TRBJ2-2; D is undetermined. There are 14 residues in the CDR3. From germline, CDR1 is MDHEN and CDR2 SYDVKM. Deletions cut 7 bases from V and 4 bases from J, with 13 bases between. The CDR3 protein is CASTSTPVTGELFF. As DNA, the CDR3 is TGTGCCAGCACAAGTACGCCGGTCACCGGGGAGCTGTTTTTT.

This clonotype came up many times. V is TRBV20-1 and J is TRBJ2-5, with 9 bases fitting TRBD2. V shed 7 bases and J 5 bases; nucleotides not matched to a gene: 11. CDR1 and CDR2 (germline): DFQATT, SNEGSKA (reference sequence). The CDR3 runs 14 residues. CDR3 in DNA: TGCAGTGGGTTTATTCTAGCGGGATATGAGACCCAGTACTTC. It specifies CSGFILAGYETQYF.

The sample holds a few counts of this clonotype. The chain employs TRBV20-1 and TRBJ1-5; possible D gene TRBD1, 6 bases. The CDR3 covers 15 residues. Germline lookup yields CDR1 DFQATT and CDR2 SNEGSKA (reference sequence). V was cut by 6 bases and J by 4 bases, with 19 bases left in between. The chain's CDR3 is CSAPGGQGGNQPQHF. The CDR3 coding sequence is TGCAGTGCCCCGGGGGGGCAGGGAGGAAATCAGCCCCAGCATTTT.

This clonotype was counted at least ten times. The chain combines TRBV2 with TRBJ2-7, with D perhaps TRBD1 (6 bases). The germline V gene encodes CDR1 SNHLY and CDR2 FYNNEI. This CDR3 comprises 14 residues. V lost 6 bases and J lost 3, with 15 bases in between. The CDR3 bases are TGTGCCAGCAGCGCCGTACAGGGATTCTACGAGCAGTACTTC. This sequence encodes CASSAVQGFYEQYF.

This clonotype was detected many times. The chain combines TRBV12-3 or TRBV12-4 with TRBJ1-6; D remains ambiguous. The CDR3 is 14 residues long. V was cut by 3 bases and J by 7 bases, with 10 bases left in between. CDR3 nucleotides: TGTGCCAGCAGTTTTCAGGTTCGGAATTCACCCCTCCACTTT. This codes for CASSFQVRNSPLHF.

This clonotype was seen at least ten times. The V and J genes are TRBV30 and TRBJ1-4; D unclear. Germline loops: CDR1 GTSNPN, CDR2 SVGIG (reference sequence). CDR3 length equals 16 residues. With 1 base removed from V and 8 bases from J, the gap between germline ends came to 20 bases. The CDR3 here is CAWSGHSPQRSEKLFF. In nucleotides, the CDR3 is TGTGCCTGGAGTGGGCATAGCCCTCAGCGTTCGGAAAAACTGTTTTTT.

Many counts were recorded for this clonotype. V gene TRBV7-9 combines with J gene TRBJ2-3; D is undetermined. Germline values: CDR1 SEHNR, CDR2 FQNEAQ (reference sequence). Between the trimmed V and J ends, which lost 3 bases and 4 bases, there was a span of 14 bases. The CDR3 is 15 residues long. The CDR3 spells CASSLPTERSDTQYF. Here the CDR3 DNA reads TGTGCCAGCAGCTTGCCGACTGAGCGCTCAGATACGCAGTATTTT.

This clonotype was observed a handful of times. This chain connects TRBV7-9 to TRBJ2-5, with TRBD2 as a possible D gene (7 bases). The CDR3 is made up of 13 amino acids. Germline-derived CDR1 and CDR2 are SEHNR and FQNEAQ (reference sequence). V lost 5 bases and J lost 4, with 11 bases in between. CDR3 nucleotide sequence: TGTGCCAGCAGCCGGGGGGCGGGAGAGACCCAGTACTTC. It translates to CASSRGAGETQYF.

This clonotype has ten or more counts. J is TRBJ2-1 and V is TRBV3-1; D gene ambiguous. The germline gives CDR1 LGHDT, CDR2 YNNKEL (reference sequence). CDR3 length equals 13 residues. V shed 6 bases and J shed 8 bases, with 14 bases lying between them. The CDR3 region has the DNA TGTGCCAGCAGATCTTATACGGGCTATGAGCAGTTCTTC. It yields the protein CASRSYTGYEQFF.

The CDR3 DNA sequence: TGCGCCAGCAGCCCCGGGGGGGATAATTCACCCCTCCACTTT. Residues: CASSPGGDNSPLHF. The rearrangement uses TRBV5-1 and TRBJ1-6, with a tentative D call TRBD1 (5 bases). Looked up from germline, CDR1 is SGHRS and CDR2 is YFSETQ. This CDR3 region has 14 residues. V gave up 4 bases and J gave up 5 bases, with 10 bases separating them.

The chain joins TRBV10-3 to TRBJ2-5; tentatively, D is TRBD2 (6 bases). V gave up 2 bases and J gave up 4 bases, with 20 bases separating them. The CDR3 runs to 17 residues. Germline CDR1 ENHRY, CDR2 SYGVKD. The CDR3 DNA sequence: TGTGCCATCAGTGAGGATTCCGTGGGCGGGACTCGAGAGACCCAGTACTTC. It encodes CAISEDSVGGTRETQYF.

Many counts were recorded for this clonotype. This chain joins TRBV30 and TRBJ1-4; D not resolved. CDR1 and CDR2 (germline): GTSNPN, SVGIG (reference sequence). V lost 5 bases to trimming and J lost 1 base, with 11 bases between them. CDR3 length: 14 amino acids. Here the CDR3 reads CAWARGLTNEKLFF. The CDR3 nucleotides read TGTGCCTGGGCCAGAGGTTTAACTAATGAAAAACTGTTTTTT.

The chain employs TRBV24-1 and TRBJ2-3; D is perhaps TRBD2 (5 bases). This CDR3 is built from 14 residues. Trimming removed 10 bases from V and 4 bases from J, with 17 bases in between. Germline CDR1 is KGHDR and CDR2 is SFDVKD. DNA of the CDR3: TGTGCCACAAGCCGAGCGGTTGGGCCAGATACGCAGTATTTT. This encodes CATSRAVGPDTQYF.

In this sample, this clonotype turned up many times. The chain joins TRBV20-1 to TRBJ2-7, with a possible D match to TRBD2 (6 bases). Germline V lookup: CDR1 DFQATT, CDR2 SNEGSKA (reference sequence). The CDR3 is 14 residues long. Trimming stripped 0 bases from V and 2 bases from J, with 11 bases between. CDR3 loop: CSARDRGNPYEQYF. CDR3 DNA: TGCAGTGCTAGAGACCGGGGGAACCCCTACGAGCAGTACTTC.

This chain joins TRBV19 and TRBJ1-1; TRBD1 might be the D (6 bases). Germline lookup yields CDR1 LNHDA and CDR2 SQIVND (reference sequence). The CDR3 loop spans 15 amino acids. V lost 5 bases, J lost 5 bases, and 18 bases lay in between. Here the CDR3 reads CASSAGGGGETEAFF. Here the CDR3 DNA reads TGTGCCAGTAGTGCCGGAGGGGGGGGCGAAACTGAAGCTTTCTTT.

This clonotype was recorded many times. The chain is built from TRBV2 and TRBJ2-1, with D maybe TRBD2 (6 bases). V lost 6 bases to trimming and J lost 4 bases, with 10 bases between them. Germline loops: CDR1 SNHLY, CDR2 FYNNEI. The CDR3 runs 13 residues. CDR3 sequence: CASSGTPYNEQFF. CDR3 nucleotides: TGTGCCAGCAGCGGGACTCCTTACAATGAGCAGTTCTTC.

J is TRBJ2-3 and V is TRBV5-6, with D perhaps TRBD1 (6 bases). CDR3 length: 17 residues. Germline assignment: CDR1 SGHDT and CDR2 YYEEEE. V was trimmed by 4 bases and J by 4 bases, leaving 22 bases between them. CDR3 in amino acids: CASSRIPTGYGADTQYF. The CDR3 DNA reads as TGTGCCAGCAGCCGAATACCTACAGGGTATGGGGCAGATACGCAGTATTTT.

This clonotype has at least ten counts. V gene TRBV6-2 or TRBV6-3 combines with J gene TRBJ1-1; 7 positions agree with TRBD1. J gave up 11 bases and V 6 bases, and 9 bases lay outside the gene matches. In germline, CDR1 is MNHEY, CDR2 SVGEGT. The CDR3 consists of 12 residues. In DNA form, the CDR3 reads TGTGCCAGCAGCCGCGACAGGGCCCGGGCTTTCTTT. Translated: CASSRDRARAFF.

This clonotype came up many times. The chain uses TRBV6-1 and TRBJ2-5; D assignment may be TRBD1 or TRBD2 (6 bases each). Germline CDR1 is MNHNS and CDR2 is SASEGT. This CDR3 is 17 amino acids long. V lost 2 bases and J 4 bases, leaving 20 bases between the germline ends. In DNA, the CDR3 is TGTGCCAGCAGTGAACCCACCGGGGGCGTCCTGGGAGAGACCCAGTACTTC. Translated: CASSEPTGGVLGETQYF.

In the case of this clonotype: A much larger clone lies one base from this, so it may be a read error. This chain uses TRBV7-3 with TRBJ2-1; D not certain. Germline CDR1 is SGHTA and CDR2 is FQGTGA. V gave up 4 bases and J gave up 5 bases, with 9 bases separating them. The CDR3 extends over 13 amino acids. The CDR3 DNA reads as TGTGCCAGCAGCTGTGGACCCCACAATGAGCAGTTCTTC. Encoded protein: CASSCGPHNEQFF.